Listed below are T cell receptor beta chains from one sample, sequenced in a study of cytomegalovirus exposure and HLA in healthy donors. Assay used: immunoSEQ multiplex PCR; TCRdb lists only in-frame clones, some missing. The sample includes about 120,000 clones, 75% to 85% of them seen just once. Sequenced sample: PBMCs. The source is a female donor in good health and CMV-seropositive. Both conserved end residues are part of each CDR3. Each record gives: V gene, J gene, CDR3 protein.

V gene: TRBV6-5
J gene: TRBJ1-1
CDR3 protein: CASSSVLGAFF

V gene: TRBV7-9
J gene: TRBJ2-3
CDR3 protein: CASSFPTGGVDTQYF

V gene: TRBV6-1
J gene: TRBJ2-1
CDR3 protein: CASSMTRYNEQFF

V gene: TRBV28
J gene: TRBJ1-5
CDR3 protein: CASSQGQKYQPQHF

V gene: TRBV5-1
J gene: TRBJ2-7
CDR3 protein: CASSSADRGPYEQYF

V gene: TRBV19
J gene: TRBJ1-1
CDR3 protein: CATHSGFNTEAFF

V gene: TRBV27
J gene: TRBJ1-4
CDR3 protein: CATPGTGDEKLFF

V gene: TRBV5-4
J gene: TRBJ1-4
CDR3 protein: CASSLGQRNEKLFF

V gene: TRBV6-6
J gene: TRBJ2-7
CDR3 protein: CASSKDSYEQYF

V gene: TRBV5-6
J gene: TRBJ2-7
CDR3 protein: CASSLAGGLAGDEQYF

V gene: TRBV2
J gene: TRBJ1-1
CDR3 protein: CASEQEILNTEAFF

V gene: TRBV30
J gene: TRBJ1-5
CDR3 protein: CAWGPMGNQPQHF

V gene: TRBV18
J gene: TRBJ1-1
CDR3 protein: CASSPTGNTEAFF

V gene: TRBV5-4
J gene: TRBJ2-7
CDR3 protein: CASSLARGSSYEQYF

V gene: TRBV2
J gene: TRBJ1-1
CDR3 protein: CASSVQGIASTEAFF

V gene: TRBV9
J gene: TRBJ2-2
CDR3 protein: CASSVGGRVTGELFF

V gene: TRBV19
J gene: TRBJ2-3
CDR3 protein: CASSRSSGGSTDTQYF

V gene: TRBV28
J gene: TRBJ1-6
CDR3 protein: CASSPDIPLHF

V gene: TRBV4-2
J gene: TRBJ2-1
CDR3 protein: CASSLHRENEQFF

V gene: TRBV2
J gene: TRBJ1-1
CDR3 protein: CASRGQGGTEAFF

V gene: TRBV2
J gene: TRBJ1-5
CDR3 protein: CASSEGGRRNQPQHF

V gene: TRBV18
J gene: TRBJ1-3
CDR3 protein: CASSPTGLSGNTIYF

V gene: TRBV7-6
J gene: TRBJ2-3
CDR3 protein: CASSLGGASSTDTQYF

V gene: TRBV4-2
J gene: TRBJ1-1
CDR3 protein: CASSQTGGGMSWAEAFF

V gene: TRBV6-5
J gene: TRBJ1-2
CDR3 protein: CASSYGGSYGYTF

V gene: TRBV7-2
J gene: TRBJ2-1
CDR3 protein: CASSLARRGAPHSYNEQFF

V gene: TRBV7-9
J gene: TRBJ1-3
CDR3 protein: CASSAVGQLSGNTIYF

V gene: TRBV15
J gene: TRBJ2-4
CDR3 protein: CATSRDTGTEGSKNIQYF

V gene: TRBV19
J gene: TRBJ1-1
CDR3 protein: CASSIGALNTEAFF

V gene: TRBV19
J gene: TRBJ1-5
CDR3 protein: CASSGQTNQPQHF

V gene: TRBV4-1
J gene: TRBJ2-2
CDR3 protein: CASSQSAGVGAGELFF

V gene: TRBV6-1
J gene: TRBJ2-7
CDR3 protein: CASIVQGTYEQYF

V gene: TRBV4-2
J gene: TRBJ2-5
CDR3 protein: CASSQVDRAETQYF

V gene: TRBV30
J gene: TRBJ2-1
CDR3 protein: CAWKRSLTYNEQFF

V gene: TRBV5-8
J gene: TRBJ1-6
CDR3 protein: CASRKGGFRNSPLHF

V gene: TRBV5-4
J gene: TRBJ1-2
CDR3 protein: CASSSQAGGGGYTF

V gene: TRBV7-2
J gene: TRBJ1-3
CDR3 protein: CASSFVSASGGTIYF

V gene: TRBV5-1
J gene: TRBJ1-2
CDR3 protein: CASSLDGSYGYTF

V gene: TRBV30
J gene: TRBJ1-2
CDR3 protein: CAWSVQIRGYGYTF

V gene: TRBV6-1
J gene: TRBJ1-1
CDR3 protein: CATPETGGHTEAFF

V gene: TRBV28
J gene: TRBJ2-1
CDR3 protein: CASSSSGALYNEQFF

V gene: TRBV30
J gene: TRBJ1-2
CDR3 protein: CAWSPGQSYGYTF

V gene: TRBV9
J gene: TRBJ1-5
CDR3 protein: CALARAGINQPQHF

V gene: TRBV6-1
J gene: TRBJ1-2
CDR3 protein: CASIPGQGFDYGYTF

V gene: TRBV2
J gene: -
CDR3 protein: CASSEFYEQYF

V gene: TRBV25-1
J gene: TRBJ1-5
CDR3 protein: CASSVQGGYRNQPQHF

V gene: TRBV9
J gene: TRBJ2-2
CDR3 protein: CASSAHSSRTGLTGELFF

V gene: TRBV5-4
J gene: TRBJ2-1
CDR3 protein: CASHPPGGEQFF

V gene: TRBV25-1
J gene: TRBJ2-5
CDR3 protein: CASSVGAEETQYF

V gene: TRBV18
J gene: TRBJ1-1
CDR3 protein: CASSLTRGETEAFF

V gene: TRBV5-1
J gene: TRBJ2-6
CDR3 protein: CASSLERWAGANVLTF

V gene: TRBV4-2
J gene: TRBJ2-1
CDR3 protein: CASSQRSGSSYNEQFF

V gene: TRBV19
J gene: TRBJ2-1
CDR3 protein: CASSRRQGGLGYEQFF